Sequencing of this TCR beta chain was carried out in a study of human T cells and chemical hapten exposure. Across the whole study: Minor pooled library volume differences mainly drove per-sample TCR yield variation. General observations from the study: No change in TCRs above 1 in 1000 frequency was produced by DPC sensitization.

Total RNA came from unfractionated whole blood. This clonotype was recorded a few times. Its antigen is not known. Unique molecular identifiers were affixed to discrete cDNA molecules within the library. TCRdb used MiXCR to reprocess the 5' RACE reads, holding one entry per CDR3 protein. Of about 81,000 distinct CDR3 sequences in the sample, about 7.7% were seen once. The CDR3 is 14 residues long. V was pared by 1 base and J by 2 bases, with 3 bases of the junction left unmatched. Germline V CDR1 and CDR2: DFQATT, SNEGSKA (reference sequence). This sequence was found in a male donor in good health. This sequence joins TRBV20-1 and TRBJ2-7; TRBD2 matches 9 bases. The CDR3 protein is CSARGLAGPYEQYF. Here the CDR3 DNA reads TGCAGTGCTAGAGGTCTAGCGGGACCCTACGAGCAGTACTTC.